These T cell receptor beta chains were read from a single sample in a study of follicular helper T cells after annual influenza vaccination. Using immunoSEQ multiplex PCR, the repertoire was profiled, and TCRdb retains in-frame clones only, with some absent. Of roughly 5,000 clones in the sample, 84% are singletons; the top ten hold about 2.5%. The sample in question was CXCR5+ CD38- circulating T follicular helper cells from blood, obtained 7 days after influenza vaccination. These receptors were taken from an adult who received the influenza vaccine. Each CDR3 is given with its conserved first and last residue. The D gene is left open where the match is weak. Clone size is shown for a subset of rows, as once, few, many or a class of expanded clone.

. | TRBJ2-7 | TRBV7-2 | . | TGTGCCAGCAGCCAAGTTACAGGGAACTCCTACGAGCAGTACTTC | CASSQVTGNSYEQYF
. | TRBJ2-5 | TRBV30 | . | TGTGCCTGGAGTGGTTCCCGCAGGGAAGAGACCCAGTACTTC | CAWSGSRREETQYF
few | TRBJ1-5 | TRBV7-2 | . | TGTGCCAGCAGCTTCGGGGGCGTACAACAGCCCCAGCATTTT | CASSFGGVQQPQHF
. | TRBJ2-7 | TRBV6-5 | . | TGTGCCAGCAGCCGGGGCAGCAGGGACCACGAGCAGTACTTC | CASSRGSRDHEQYF
. | TRBJ1-6 | TRBV7-8 | . | TGTGCCAGCAGCTTAGCGCGTTCACCCCTCCACTTT | CASSLARSPLHF
. | TRBJ2-7 | TRBV6-5 | TRBD1 | TGTGCCAGCAGGGACGGACAGGGGATCCACGAGCAGTACTTC | CASRDGQGIHEQYF
. | TRBJ2-1 | TRBV6-5 | TRBD2 | TGTGCCAGCAGCGCAAGGACTAGCGGGAGAGGTGAGCAGTTCTTC | CASSARTSGRGEQFF
. | TRBJ2-1 | TRBV15 | TRBD2 | TGTGCCACCAGCAGATCTATGGGACTAGCGGGCGATGAGCAGTTCTTC | CATSRSMGLAGDEQFF
few | TRBJ1-3 | TRBV5-6 | . | TGTGCCAGCAGCTATGGCGGAAACACCATATATTTT | CASSYGGNTIYF
few | TRBJ2-7 | TRBV6-5 | . | TGTGCCAGCAGTTACCCGCCGGAAGAGCAGTACTTC | CASSYPPEEQYF
. | TRBJ1-5 | TRBV6-1 | . | TGTGCCAGCAGTGTTCCAGTGACAGCAAATCAGCCCCAGCATTTT | CASSVPVTANQPQHF
few | TRBJ1-6 | TRBV7-8 | TRBD1 | TGTGCCAGCAGCGGGGACAGGGGAGGTAATTCACCCCTCCACTTT | CASSGDRGGNSPLHF
once | TRBJ2-1 | TRBV9 | TRBD2 | TGTGCCAGCAGCCGGAAGCGGGAGGGATACAATGAGCAGTTCTTC | CASSRKREGYNEQFF
. | TRBJ2-1 | TRBV19 | . | TGTGCCAGTACCCTCCGCCTGGGCAATTTGGATGAGCAGTTCTTC | CASTLRLGNLDEQFF
few | TRBJ1-5 | TRBV27 | . | TGTGCCAGCAGTTCCAGGGATTTACAGCCCCAGCATTTT | CASSSRDLQPQHF
few | TRBJ2-1 | TRBV5-4 | . | TGTGCCAGCAGCAAGGAAGGCTCCTACAATGAGCAGTTCTTC | CASSKEGSYNEQFF
. | TRBJ2-3 | TRBV18 | . | TGTGCCAGCTCACCACCCAGCACAGATACGCAGTATTTT | CASSPPSTDTQYF